This T cell receptor (beta chain) comes out of a study of T cells in Graves' hyperthyroidism and ophthalmopathy. Broader study findings: The model forecast ophthalmopathy, anticipating it by a median roughly 6 months before onset.

Many counts were recorded for this clonotype. Its antigen is unknown. Authors of the study amplified TCR beta CDR3 regions from RNA transcripts. The study used the HTBI primer set for a first-round RT-PCR of the TCR CDR3. TCRdb processed the multiplex PCR reads anew with MiXCR; each CDR3 protein has one entry. Of about 690,000 distinct CDR3 sequences listed, around 15% are singletons. CDR3 size: 19 residues. The V and J ends lost 2 bases and 2 bases, in that order; junction bases with no gene match: 15. CDR1 and CDR2 (germline): SEHNR, FQNEAQ (reference sequence). This chain joins TRBV7-9 and TRBJ2-3, with 8 positions matching TRBD2. The receptor's source is a man aged 50-60 years with Graves' hyperthyroidism. The sample consisted of blood. The CDR3: CASSLWPSGFSPHTDTQYF. The CDR3 bases are TGTGCCAGCAGCTTATGGCCTAGCGGGTTCTCGCCCCACACAGATACGCAGTATTTT. Together with reference TRBV7-9 and TRBJ2-3, the CDR3 gives the full variable domain: DTGVSQNPRHKITKRGQNVTFRCDPISEHNRLYWYRQTLGQGPEFLTYFQNEAQLEKSRLLSDRFSAERPKGSFSTLEIQRTEQGDSAMYLCASSLWPSGFSPHTDTQYFGPGTRLTVL.